A selection of T cell receptor beta chains follows, all from one sample in a study of blood T cell repertoires in COVID-19. Clones were read by immunoSEQ multiplex PCR, and TCRdb kept only the in-frame ones, dropping some. The sample lists roughly 220,000 clones, 80% occurring once. Sequenced: peripheral blood. The source of these receptors is a woman aged 65 to 85 with acute or convalescent COVID-19. The CDR3 runs from the conserved cysteine through the conserved F or W. A D gene is named only where the DNA matches it firmly. Clone size is stated in some rows and not others, as once, few, many or a class when expanded.

v_call: TRBV7-8; clone_size: NA; d_call: TRBD2; j_call: TRBJ2-1; cdr3_nt: TGTGCCAGCAGCTTAGACGGGGGGGGAGATGAGCAGTTCTTC; cdr3_aa: CASSLDGGGDEQFF
v_call: TRBV14; clone_size: NA; d_call: TRBD1; j_call: TRBJ1-3; cdr3_nt: TGTGCCAGCAGCTGGACAGGGGCTGGAAACACCATATATTTT; cdr3_aa: CASSWTGAGNTIYF
v_call: TRBV24-1; clone_size: once; d_call: NA; j_call: TRBJ2-5; cdr3_nt: TGTGCCACCAGTGATCATGGCCCCCAAGAGACCCAGTACTTC; cdr3_aa: CATSDHGPQETQYF
v_call: TRBV2; clone_size: NA; d_call: NA; j_call: TRBJ2-3; cdr3_nt: TGTGCCAGCAGTGAAGCAGGGGCTGCCTTTAATACGCAGTATTTT; cdr3_aa: CASSEAGAAFNTQYF
v_call: TRBV5-4; clone_size: once; d_call: NA; j_call: TRBJ2-1; cdr3_nt: TGTGCCAGCAGCTTGGGTCGGGGAAGCTCCTACAATGAGCAGTTCTTC; cdr3_aa: CASSLGRGSSYNEQFF
v_call: TRBV7-3; clone_size: NA; d_call: NA; j_call: TRBJ2-3; cdr3_nt: TGTGCCAGCAGCTTAGATCTCGGGGATACGCAGTATTTT; cdr3_aa: CASSLDLGDTQYF
v_call: TRBV5-6; clone_size: NA; d_call: NA; j_call: TRBJ1-1; cdr3_nt: TGTGCCAGCAGCTCAGACTTGGGGGGGGACACTGAAGCTTTCTTT; cdr3_aa: CASSSDLGGDTEAFF
v_call: TRBV9; clone_size: NA; d_call: NA; j_call: TRBJ1-6; cdr3_nt: TGTGCCAGCAGCCCTACCACCCCGGGAGTCAATTCACCCCTCCACTTT; cdr3_aa: CASSPTTPGVNSPLHF
v_call: TRBV10-3; clone_size: NA; d_call: TRBD1; j_call: TRBJ2-5; cdr3_nt: TGTGCCATCAGCCCCGGACAGGGGGCGCGAGAGACCCAGTACTTC; cdr3_aa: CAISPGQGARETQYF
v_call: TRBV7-9; clone_size: NA; d_call: NA; j_call: TRBJ1-4; cdr3_nt: TGTGCCAGCAGCTTTGGTAACGGATTGGAGGGACTGTTTTTT; cdr3_aa: CASSFGNGLEGLFF
v_call: TRBV4-2; clone_size: NA; d_call: TRBD2; j_call: TRBJ2-1; cdr3_nt: TGTGCCAGCAGCCCCCGGGGCGGGAGGGTCGATGAGCAGTTCTTC; cdr3_aa: CASSPRGGRVDEQFF
v_call: TRBV6-1; clone_size: NA; d_call: TRBD2; j_call: TRBJ2-5; cdr3_nt: TGTGCCAGCAGTGAAATCCTAGCGGGAGGGTCGGAGACCCAGTACTTC; cdr3_aa: CASSEILAGGSETQYF
v_call: TRBV29-1; clone_size: NA; d_call: NA; j_call: TRBJ2-3; cdr3_nt: TGCAGCGTTGTGTACCCTGGCCCAGATACGCAGTATTTT; cdr3_aa: CSVVYPGPDTQYF
v_call: TRBV5-1; clone_size: NA; d_call: TRBD1; j_call: TRBJ1-1; cdr3_nt: TGCGCCAGCAACCAGGACAGGTTGAACACTGAAGCTTTCTTT; cdr3_aa: CASNQDRLNTEAFF
v_call: TRBV6-5; clone_size: NA; d_call: TRBD2; j_call: TRBJ2-7; cdr3_nt: TGTGCCAGCAGTCCACTAGCGGGAGGGGGCGAGCAGTACTTC; cdr3_aa: CASSPLAGGGEQYF
v_call: TRBV19; clone_size: NA; d_call: NA; j_call: TRBJ2-1; cdr3_nt: TGTGCCACCTCGGGGAGTAGCGGATGGGGCAATGAGCAGTTCTTC; cdr3_aa: CATSGSSGWGNEQFF
v_call: TRBV6-6; clone_size: NA; d_call: NA; j_call: TRBJ2-7; cdr3_nt: TGTGCCAGCCGGAGGGAGACCTACGAGCAGTACTTC; cdr3_aa: CASRRETYEQYF
v_call: TRBV2; clone_size: NA; d_call: TRBD1; j_call: TRBJ2-3; cdr3_nt: TGTGCCAGCAGTGGGGACAGTACTAGCACAGATACGCAGTATTTT; cdr3_aa: CASSGDSTSTDTQYF
v_call: TRBV10-1; clone_size: NA; d_call: TRBD1; j_call: TRBJ2-3; cdr3_nt: TGCGCCAGCAGTGAGGCTCGACAGGGGGGGTTTGATACGCAGTATTTT; cdr3_aa: CASSEARQGGFDTQYF
v_call: TRBV2; clone_size: NA; d_call: NA; j_call: TRBJ2-3; cdr3_nt: TGTGCCAGCACGTTGCGAGTCACAGATACGCAGTATTTT; cdr3_aa: CASTLRVTDTQYF
v_call: TRBV24-1; clone_size: NA; d_call: TRBD2; j_call: TRBJ2-3; cdr3_nt: TGTGCCACCAGTGATCCGTATAGCGGGGGCCTCACAGATACGCAGTATTTT; cdr3_aa: CATSDPYSGGLTDTQYF
v_call: TRBV7-9; clone_size: few; d_call: TRBD2; j_call: TRBJ2-7; cdr3_nt: TGTGCCAGCAGCTTAGCGGGACTAGCAGTCGAGCAGTACTTC; cdr3_aa: CASSLAGLAVEQYF
v_call: TRBV3-1/TRBV3-2; clone_size: NA; d_call: NA; j_call: TRBJ1-1; cdr3_nt: TGTGCCAGCAGCCAAGAGACGGGGTCGGCTTTCTTT; cdr3_aa: CASSQETGSAFF
v_call: TRBV19; clone_size: NA; d_call: NA; j_call: TRBJ1-5; cdr3_nt: TGTGCCAGTAGCTGGGGCGGGGGGCACAATCAGCCCCAGCATTTT; cdr3_aa: CASSWGGGHNQPQHF
v_call: TRBV5-4; clone_size: NA; d_call: NA; j_call: TRBJ2-2; cdr3_nt: TGTGCCAGCAGCTACCTTTCAGTTTTCCCCGGGGAGCTGTTTTTT; cdr3_aa: CASSYLSVFPGELFF
v_call: TRBV7-9; clone_size: NA; d_call: TRBD1; j_call: TRBJ1-1; cdr3_nt: TGTGCCAGCAGCCCCCGACAGGGACTGAACACTGAAGCTTTCTTT; cdr3_aa: CASSPRQGLNTEAFF
v_call: TRBV25-1; clone_size: NA; d_call: NA; j_call: TRBJ2-5; cdr3_nt: TGTGCCAGCAGCCATGGCCCTACCCAGTACTTC; cdr3_aa: CASSHGPTQYF
v_call: TRBV29-1; clone_size: NA; d_call: TRBD1; j_call: TRBJ2-3; cdr3_nt: TGCAGCGTTGGCTCCGGGACAGGGGGCACAGATACGCAGTATTTT; cdr3_aa: CSVGSGTGGTDTQYF
v_call: TRBV2; clone_size: NA; d_call: TRBD2; j_call: TRBJ2-2; cdr3_nt: TGTGCCAGCAGTGGGGCGGGAGCGGGCACCGGGGAGCTGTTTTTT; cdr3_aa: CASSGAGAGTGELFF
v_call: TRBV7-9; clone_size: NA; d_call: NA; j_call: TRBJ1-4; cdr3_nt: TGTGCCAGCAGCCCGGGAGGTTGGCAGGCTCTGGAAAAACTGTTTTTT; cdr3_aa: CASSPGGWQALEKLFF
v_call: TRBV27; clone_size: NA; d_call: NA; j_call: TRBJ2-7; cdr3_nt: TGTGCCAGCAGTTTGGAGGGAGTGGGTTCCTACGAGCAGTACTTC; cdr3_aa: CASSLEGVGSYEQYF
v_call: TRBV2; clone_size: once; d_call: TRBD2; j_call: TRBJ2-3; cdr3_nt: TGTGCCAGCTCTCAAGGGAGCGGGATCACAGATACGCAGTATTTT; cdr3_aa: CASSQGSGITDTQYF
v_call: TRBV5-1; clone_size: NA; d_call: TRBD2; j_call: TRBJ2-1; cdr3_nt: TGCGCCAGCAGCTTGGGAGGCGGACTAGCATACAATGAGCAGTTCTTC; cdr3_aa: CASSLGGGLAYNEQFF
v_call: TRBV7-2; clone_size: few; d_call: NA; j_call: TRBJ2-2; cdr3_nt: TGTGCCAGCAGTTTTACAGGATCCGGGGAGCTGTTTTTT; cdr3_aa: CASSFTGSGELFF
v_call: TRBV5-4; clone_size: NA; d_call: TRBD1; j_call: TRBJ2-7; cdr3_nt: TGTGCCAGCAGTTCCAGAGAGGGACAGGGTTCCTACGAGCAGTACTTC; cdr3_aa: CASSSREGQGSYEQYF
v_call: TRBV9; clone_size: few; d_call: NA; j_call: TRBJ2-5; cdr3_nt: TGTGCCAGCAGCGTAGGACCGGGACATTCGGAGACCCAGTACTTC; cdr3_aa: CASSVGPGHSETQYF
v_call: TRBV19; clone_size: NA; d_call: TRBD1; j_call: TRBJ2-3; cdr3_nt: TGTGCCAGTAACCTGGGACAGGGGGCTGGAGATACGCAGTATTTT; cdr3_aa: CASNLGQGAGDTQYF
v_call: TRBV2; clone_size: NA; d_call: TRBD2; j_call: TRBJ2-7; cdr3_nt: TGTGGGGGGAGGGAGGATTCCTACGAGCAGTACTTC; cdr3_aa: CGGREDSYEQYF
v_call: TRBV19; clone_size: few; d_call: NA; j_call: TRBJ1-6; cdr3_nt: TGTGCCAGTAGTATGGACGTTGGGGGGAATAATTCACCCCTCCACTTT; cdr3_aa: CASSMDVGGNNSPLHF
v_call: TRBV28; clone_size: NA; d_call: TRBD1; j_call: TRBJ1-1; cdr3_nt: TGTGCCAGCAGTTTCAGACAGGGCAAAGCTTTCTTT; cdr3_aa: CASSFRQGKAFF
v_call: TRBV5-1; clone_size: NA; d_call: TRBD1; j_call: TRBJ2-2; cdr3_nt: TGCGCCAGCAGCCCCCTGACAGGGGCCAGCGCCGGGGAGCTGTTTTTT; cdr3_aa: CASSPLTGASAGELFF
v_call: TRBV5-1; clone_size: NA; d_call: TRBD1; j_call: TRBJ2-7; cdr3_nt: TGCGCCAGCAGCAGACAGGGGGACGAGCAGTACTTC; cdr3_aa: CASSRQGDEQYF
v_call: TRBV2; clone_size: NA; d_call: TRBD1; j_call: TRBJ2-3; cdr3_nt: TGTGCCAGCAAGGGGATGGGGGAACAGGGGGCAAGAGATACGCAGTATTTT; cdr3_aa: CASKGMGEQGARDTQYF